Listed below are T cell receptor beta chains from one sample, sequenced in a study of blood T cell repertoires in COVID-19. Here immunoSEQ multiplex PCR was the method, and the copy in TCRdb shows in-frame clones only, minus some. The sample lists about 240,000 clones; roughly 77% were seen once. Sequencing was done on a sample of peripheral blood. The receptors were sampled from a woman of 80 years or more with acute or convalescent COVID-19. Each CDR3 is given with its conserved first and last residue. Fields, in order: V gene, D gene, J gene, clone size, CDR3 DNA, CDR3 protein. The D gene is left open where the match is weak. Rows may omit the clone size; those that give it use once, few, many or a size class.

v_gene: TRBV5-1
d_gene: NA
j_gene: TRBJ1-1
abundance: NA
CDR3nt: TGCGCCAGCAGCTCTGGGGGGGCTAACACTGAAGCTTTCTTT
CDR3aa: CASSSGGANTEAFF

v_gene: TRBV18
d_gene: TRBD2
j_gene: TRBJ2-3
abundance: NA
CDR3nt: TGTGCCAGCTCACCACGACTAGCGGGAGCCACAGATACGCAGTATTTT
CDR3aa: CASSPRLAGATDTQYF

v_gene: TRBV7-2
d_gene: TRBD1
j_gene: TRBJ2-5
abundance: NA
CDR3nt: TGTGCCAGCAGCTTAGGATGGGGACAGGGACAACAAGAGACCCAGTACTTC
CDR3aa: CASSLGWGQGQQETQYF

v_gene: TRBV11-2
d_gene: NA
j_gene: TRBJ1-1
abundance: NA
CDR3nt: TGTGCCAGCAGCTTAGGACTTGCCACTGAAGCTTTCTTT
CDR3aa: CASSLGLATEAFF

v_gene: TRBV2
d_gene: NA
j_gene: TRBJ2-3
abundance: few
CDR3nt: TGTGCCAGCAGTCCTATACTAGGGTTGGGCACAGATACGCAGTATTTT
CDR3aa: CASSPILGLGTDTQYF

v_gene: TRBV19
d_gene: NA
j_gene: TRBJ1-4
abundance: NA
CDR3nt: TGTGCCAGTAGGCGAGGCGACACTAATGAAAAACTGTTTTTT
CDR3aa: CASRRGDTNEKLFF

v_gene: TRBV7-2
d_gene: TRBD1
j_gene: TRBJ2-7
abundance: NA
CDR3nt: TGTGCCAGCAGCTTAACCCCGGGACAGGGGCTGGACGAGCAGTACTTC
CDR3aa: CASSLTPGQGLDEQYF

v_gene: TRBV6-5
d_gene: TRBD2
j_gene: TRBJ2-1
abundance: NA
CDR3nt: TGTGCCAGCAGTTACTCCGGGAGGCCGTACAATGAGCAGTTCTTC
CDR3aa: CASSYSGRPYNEQFF

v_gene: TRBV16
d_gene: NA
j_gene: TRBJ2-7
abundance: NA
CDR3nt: TGTGCCAGCAGCCAATCAGGGGGCTACGAGCAGTACTTC
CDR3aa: CASSQSGGYEQYF

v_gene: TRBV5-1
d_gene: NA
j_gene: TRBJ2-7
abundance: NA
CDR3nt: TGCGCCAGCAGCTTGGGGTGGGGGAAACTAGCCGAGCAGTACTTC
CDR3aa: CASSLGWGKLAEQYF

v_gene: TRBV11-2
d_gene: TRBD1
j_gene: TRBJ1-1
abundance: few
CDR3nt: TGTGCCAGCAGCTCTCGGACAGGCATGAACACTGAAGCTTTCTTT
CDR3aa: CASSSRTGMNTEAFF

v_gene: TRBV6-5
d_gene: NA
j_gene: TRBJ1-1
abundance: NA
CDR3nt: TGTGCCAGCAGTTACCTACAGGGGAACACTGAAGCTTTCTTT
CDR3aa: CASSYLQGNTEAFF

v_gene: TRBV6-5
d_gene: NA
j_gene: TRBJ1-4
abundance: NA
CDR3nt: TGTGCCAGCAGTTCCCGGACTTCTAAACTGTTTTTT
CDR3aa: CASSSRTSKLFF

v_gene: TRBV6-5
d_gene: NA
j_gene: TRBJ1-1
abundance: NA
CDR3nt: TGTGCCAGCCGGAGGGAAATGAACACTGAAGCTTTCTTT
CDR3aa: CASRREMNTEAFF

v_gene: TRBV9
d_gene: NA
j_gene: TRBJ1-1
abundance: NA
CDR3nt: TGTGCCAGCAGCCAACGGGGGGACACTGAAGCTTTCTTT
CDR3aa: CASSQRGDTEAFF

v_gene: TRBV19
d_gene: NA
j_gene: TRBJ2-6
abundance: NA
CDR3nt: TGTGCCAGTAGTATGACAGACACATACTCTGGGGCCAACGTCCTGACTTTC
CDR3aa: CASSMTDTYSGANVLTF

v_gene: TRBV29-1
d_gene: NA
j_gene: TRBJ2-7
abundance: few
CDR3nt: TGCAGCGTTCGTCGTGATAGTAGCTCCTACGAGCAGTACTTC
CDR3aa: CSVRRDSSSYEQYF

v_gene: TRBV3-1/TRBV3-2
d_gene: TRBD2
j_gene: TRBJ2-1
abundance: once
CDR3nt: TGTGCCAGCAGCCAAACACAAACGGGGGGGCTAGTCAATGAGCAGTTCTTC
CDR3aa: CASSQTQTGGLVNEQFF

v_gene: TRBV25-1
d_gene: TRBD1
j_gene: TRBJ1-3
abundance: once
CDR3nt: TGTGCCAGCAGTGAAACCCGCGGACAGGGGAAGGCTGGAAACACCATATATTTT
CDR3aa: CASSETRGQGKAGNTIYF

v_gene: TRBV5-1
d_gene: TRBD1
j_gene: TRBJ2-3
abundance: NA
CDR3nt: TGCGCCAGCGGACCGGGACAGGGTCCAGATACGCAGTATTTT
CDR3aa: CASGPGQGPDTQYF

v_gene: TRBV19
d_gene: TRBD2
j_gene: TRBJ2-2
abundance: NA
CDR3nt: TGTGCCAGTAGTATTGCGGGAGTCACCGGGGAGCTGTTTTTT
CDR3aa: CASSIAGVTGELFF

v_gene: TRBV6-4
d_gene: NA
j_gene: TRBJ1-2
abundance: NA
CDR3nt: TGTGCCAGCAGTGCCCCCGGGGTCCGACATTTATCCTATGGCTACACCTTC
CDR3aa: CASSAPGVRHLSYGYTF

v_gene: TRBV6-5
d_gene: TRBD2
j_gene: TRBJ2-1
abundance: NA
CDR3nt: TGTGCCAGCAGTTACTTGGGACTAGCGGGTGACAATGAGCAGTTCTTC
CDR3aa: CASSYLGLAGDNEQFF

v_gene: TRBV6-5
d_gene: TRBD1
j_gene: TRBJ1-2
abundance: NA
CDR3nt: TGTGCCAGCCATTGGGACAGGGAAGTTGGCTACACCTTC
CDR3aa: CASHWDREVGYTF

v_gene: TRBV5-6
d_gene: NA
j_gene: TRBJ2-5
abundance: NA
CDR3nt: TGTGCCAGCAGCCGAAGGGGTCAAGAGACCCAGTACTTC
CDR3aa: CASSRRGQETQYF

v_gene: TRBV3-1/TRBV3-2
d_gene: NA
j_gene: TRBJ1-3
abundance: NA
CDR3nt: TGTGCCAGCAGCCAGGGCACTGGAAACACCATATATTTT
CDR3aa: CASSQGTGNTIYF

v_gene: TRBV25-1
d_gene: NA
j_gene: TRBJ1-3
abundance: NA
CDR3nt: TGTGCCAGCAGTGCGGGGGTAACTGGAAACACCATATATTTT
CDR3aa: CASSAGVTGNTIYF

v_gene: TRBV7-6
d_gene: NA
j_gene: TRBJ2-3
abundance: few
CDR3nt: TGTGCCAGCAGCTTAGAAAGCGCCGCTAGCACAGATACGCAGTATTTT
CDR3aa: CASSLESAASTDTQYF

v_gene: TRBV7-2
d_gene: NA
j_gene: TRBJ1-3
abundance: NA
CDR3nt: TGTGCCAGCAGCTTAGTGGGCAGCTCGTCTGGAAACACCATATATTTT
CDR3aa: CASSLVGSSSGNTIYF

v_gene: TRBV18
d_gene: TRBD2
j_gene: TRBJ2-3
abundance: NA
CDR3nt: TGTGCCAGCTCACCACCAGGCCTAGCGGGGGTTTTAGATACGCAGTATTTT
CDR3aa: CASSPPGLAGVLDTQYF

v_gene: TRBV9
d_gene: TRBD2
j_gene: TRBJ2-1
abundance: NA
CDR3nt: TGTGCCAGCAGCGGGCGGGGACTAGCGGGAGGGAGTGAGCAGTTCTTC
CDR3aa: CASSGRGLAGGSEQFF

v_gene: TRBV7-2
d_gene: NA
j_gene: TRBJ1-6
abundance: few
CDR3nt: TGTGCCAGCAGCTTATCCCCTTATAATTCACCCCTCCACTTT
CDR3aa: CASSLSPYNSPLHF

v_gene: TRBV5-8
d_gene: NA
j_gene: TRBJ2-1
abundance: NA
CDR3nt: TGTGCCAGCAGCCCTCAGGGGCGTTACAATGAGCAGTTCTTC
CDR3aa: CASSPQGRYNEQFF

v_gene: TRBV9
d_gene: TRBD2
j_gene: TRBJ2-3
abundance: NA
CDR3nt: TGTGCCAGCAGCCCCCCAGGAGGCGGGAGGCGCACAGATACGCAGTATTTT
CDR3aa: CASSPPGGGRRTDTQYF

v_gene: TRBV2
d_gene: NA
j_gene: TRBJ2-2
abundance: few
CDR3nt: TGTGCCAGCACCGGGATACCGGGGGGCCACGGGGAGCTGTTTTTT
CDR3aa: CASTGIPGGHGELFF

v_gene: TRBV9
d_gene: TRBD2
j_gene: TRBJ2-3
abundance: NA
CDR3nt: TGTGCCAGCAGCCCCACCTGGACTAGCGGGGGCATCACAGATACGCAGTATTTT
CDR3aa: CASSPTWTSGGITDTQYF

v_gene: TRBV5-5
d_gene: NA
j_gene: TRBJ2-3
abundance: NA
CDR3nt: TGTGCCAGCAGCCCGGTAGGCACAGATACGCAGTATTTT
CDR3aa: CASSPVGTDTQYF

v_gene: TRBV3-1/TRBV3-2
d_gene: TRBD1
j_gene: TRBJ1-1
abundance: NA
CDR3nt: TGTGCCAGCAGCCGGACAGGGGGCTGGAACACTGAAGCTTTCTTT
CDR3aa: CASSRTGGWNTEAFF

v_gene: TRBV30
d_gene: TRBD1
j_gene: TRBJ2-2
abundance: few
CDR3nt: TGTGCCTGGAGTCCCTGGACAGGCGACACCGGGGAGCTGTTTTTT
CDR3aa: CAWSPWTGDTGELFF

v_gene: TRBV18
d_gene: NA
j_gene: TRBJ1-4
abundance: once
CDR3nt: TGTGCCAGCTCACGACAGATTGCAACTAATGAAAAACTGTTTTTT
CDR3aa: CASSRQIATNEKLFF

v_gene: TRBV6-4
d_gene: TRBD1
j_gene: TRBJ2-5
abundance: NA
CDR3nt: TGTGCCAGGGGACAGGGCGCGTACCAAGAGACCCAGTACTTC
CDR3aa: CARGQGAYQETQYF

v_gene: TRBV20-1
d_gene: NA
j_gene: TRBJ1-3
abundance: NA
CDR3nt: TGCAGTGCCCGCGAAGGAAACACCATATATTTT
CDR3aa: CSAREGNTIYF

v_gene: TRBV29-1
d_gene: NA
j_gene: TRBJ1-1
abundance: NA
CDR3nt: TGCAGCGTTGTTCGGGAGAACACTGAAGCTTTCTTT
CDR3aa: CSVVRENTEAFF

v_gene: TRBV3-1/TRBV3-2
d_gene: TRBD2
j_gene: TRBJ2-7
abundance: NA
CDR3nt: TGTGCCAGCAGCCAGGGGACTAGCGGGAGACACGAGCAGTACTTC
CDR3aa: CASSQGTSGRHEQYF

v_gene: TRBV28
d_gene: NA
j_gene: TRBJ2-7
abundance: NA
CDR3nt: TGTGCCAGCACCCCGGGGTGGACAGTTCGTTCGTCCGAGCAGTACTTC
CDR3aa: CASTPGWTVRSSEQYF

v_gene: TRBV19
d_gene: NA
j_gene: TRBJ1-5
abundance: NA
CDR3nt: TGTGCCAGTCTGGGAGGGTATGGCAATCAGCCCCAGCATTTT
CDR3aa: CASLGGYGNQPQHF